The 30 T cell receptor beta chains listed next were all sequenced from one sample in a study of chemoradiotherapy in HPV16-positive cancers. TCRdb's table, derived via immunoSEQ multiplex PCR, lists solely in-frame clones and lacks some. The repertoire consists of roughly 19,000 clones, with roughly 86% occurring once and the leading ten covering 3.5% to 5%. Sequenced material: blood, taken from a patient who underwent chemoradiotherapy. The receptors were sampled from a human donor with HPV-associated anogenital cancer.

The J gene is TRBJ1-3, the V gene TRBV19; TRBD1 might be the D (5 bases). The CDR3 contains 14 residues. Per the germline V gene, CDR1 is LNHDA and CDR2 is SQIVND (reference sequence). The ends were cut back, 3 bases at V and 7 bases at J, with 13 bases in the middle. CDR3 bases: TGTGCCAGTAGTATTAGCTGGGGCACGAACACCATATATTTT. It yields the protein CASSISWGTNTIYF.

The chain's CDR3 is CASSSPGGGATGELFF. In DNA, the CDR3 is TGTGCCAGCAGCTCCCCGGGCGGGGGGGCTACCGGGGAGCTGTTTTTT. This chain uses TRBV7-9 with TRBJ2-2, with 9 bases identical to TRBD2. The CDR3 is 16 residues long. The germline gives CDR1 SEHNR, CDR2 FQNEAQ (reference sequence). J was trimmed by 5 bases and V by 4 bases; bases with no gene match: 8.

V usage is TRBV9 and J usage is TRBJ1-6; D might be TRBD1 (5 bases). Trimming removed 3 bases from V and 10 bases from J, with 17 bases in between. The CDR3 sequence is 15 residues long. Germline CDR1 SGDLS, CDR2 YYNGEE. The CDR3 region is CASSGGVQGGSPLHF. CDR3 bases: TGTGCCAGCAGCGGCGGGGTCCAGGGAGGGTCACCCCTCCACTTT.

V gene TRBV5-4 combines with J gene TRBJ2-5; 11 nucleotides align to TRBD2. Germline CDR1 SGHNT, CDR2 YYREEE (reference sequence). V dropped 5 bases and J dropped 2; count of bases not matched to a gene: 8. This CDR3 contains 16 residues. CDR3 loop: CASSNRLAGPQETQYF. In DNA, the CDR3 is TGTGCCAGCAGTAACCGACTAGCGGGACCGCAAGAGACCCAGTACTTC.

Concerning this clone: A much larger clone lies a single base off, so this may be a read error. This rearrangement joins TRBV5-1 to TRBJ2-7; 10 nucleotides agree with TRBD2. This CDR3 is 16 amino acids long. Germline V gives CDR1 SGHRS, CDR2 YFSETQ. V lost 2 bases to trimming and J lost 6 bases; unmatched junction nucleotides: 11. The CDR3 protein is CASSLRGGTSATEQYF. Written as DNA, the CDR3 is TGCGCCAGCAGCTTAAGGGGGGGGACTAGCGCGACCGAGCAGTACTTC. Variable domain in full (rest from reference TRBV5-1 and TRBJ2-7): KAGVTQTPRYLIKTRGQQVTLSCSPISGHRSVSWYQQTPGQGLQFLFEYFSETQRNKGNFPGRFSGRQFSNSRSEMNVSTLELGDSALYLCASSLRGGTSATEQYFGPGTRLTVT.

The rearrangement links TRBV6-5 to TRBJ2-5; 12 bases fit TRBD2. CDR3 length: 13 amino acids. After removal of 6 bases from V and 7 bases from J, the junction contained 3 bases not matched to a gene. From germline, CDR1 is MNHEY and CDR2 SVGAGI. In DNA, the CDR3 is TGTGCCAGCAGCCAGGGACTAGCGGGGACCCAGTACTTC. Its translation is CASSQGLAGTQYF.

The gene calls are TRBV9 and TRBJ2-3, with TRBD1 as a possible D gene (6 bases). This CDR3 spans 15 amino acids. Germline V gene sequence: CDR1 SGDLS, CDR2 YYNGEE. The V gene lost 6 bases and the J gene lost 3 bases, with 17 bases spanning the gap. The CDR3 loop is CASTLTGIETDTQYF. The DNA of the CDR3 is TGTGCCAGCACTCTAACAGGGATCGAAACAGATACGCAGTATTTT.

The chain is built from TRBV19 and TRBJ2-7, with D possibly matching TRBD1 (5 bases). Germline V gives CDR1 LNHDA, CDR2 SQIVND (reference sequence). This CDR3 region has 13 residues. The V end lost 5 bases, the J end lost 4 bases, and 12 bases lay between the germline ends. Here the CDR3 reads CASSQGLGYEQYF. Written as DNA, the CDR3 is TGTGCCAGTAGTCAGGGTCTGGGTTACGAGCAGTACTTC.

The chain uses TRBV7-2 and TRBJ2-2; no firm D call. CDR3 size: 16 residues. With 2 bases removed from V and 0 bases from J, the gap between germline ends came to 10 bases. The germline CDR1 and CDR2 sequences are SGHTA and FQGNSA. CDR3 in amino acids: CASSLFSWANTGELFF. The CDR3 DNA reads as TGTGCCAGCAGCTTATTTTCCTGGGCGAACACCGGGGAGCTGTTTTTT.

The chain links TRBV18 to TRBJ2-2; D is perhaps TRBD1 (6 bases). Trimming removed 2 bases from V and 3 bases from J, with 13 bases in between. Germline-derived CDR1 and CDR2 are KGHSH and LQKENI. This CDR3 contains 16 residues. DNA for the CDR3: TGTGCCAGCTCACCAACCACAGGGACGGACACCGGGGAGCTGTTTTTT. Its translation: CASSPTTGTDTGELFF. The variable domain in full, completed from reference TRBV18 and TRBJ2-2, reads NAGVMQNPRHLVRRRGQEARLRCSPMKGHSHVYWYRQLPEEGLKFMVYLQKENIIDESGMPKERFSAEFPKEGPSILRIQQVVRGDSAAYFCASSPTTGTDTGELFFGEGSRLTVL.

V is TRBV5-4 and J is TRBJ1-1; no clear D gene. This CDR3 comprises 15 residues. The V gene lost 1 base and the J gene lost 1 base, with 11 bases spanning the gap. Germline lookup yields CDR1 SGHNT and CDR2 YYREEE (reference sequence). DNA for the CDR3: TGTGCCAGCAGCTTGCCCTTCTCCTCGAACACTGAAGCTTTCTTT. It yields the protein CASSLPFSSNTEAFF.

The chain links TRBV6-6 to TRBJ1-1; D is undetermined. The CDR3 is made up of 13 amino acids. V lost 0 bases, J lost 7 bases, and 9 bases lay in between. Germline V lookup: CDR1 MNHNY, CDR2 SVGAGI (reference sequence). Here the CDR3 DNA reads TGTGCCAGCAGTTACTCGAAGGATGGTGAAGCTTTCTTT. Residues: CASSYSKDGEAFF.

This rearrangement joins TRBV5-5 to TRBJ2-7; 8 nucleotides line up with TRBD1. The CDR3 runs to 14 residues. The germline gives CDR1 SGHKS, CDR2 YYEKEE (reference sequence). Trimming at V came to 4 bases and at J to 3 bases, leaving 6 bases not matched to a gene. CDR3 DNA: TGTGCCAGCAGCCTCGGACAGGGTAGCTACGAGCAGTACTTC. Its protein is CASSLGQGSYEQYF.

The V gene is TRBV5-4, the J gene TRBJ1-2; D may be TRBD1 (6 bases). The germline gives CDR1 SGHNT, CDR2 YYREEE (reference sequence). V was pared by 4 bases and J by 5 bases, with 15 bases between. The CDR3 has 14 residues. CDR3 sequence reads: CASSLDRLLYGYTF. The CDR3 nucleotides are TGTGCCAGCAGCCTCGACAGGCTCCTGTATGGCTACACCTTC.

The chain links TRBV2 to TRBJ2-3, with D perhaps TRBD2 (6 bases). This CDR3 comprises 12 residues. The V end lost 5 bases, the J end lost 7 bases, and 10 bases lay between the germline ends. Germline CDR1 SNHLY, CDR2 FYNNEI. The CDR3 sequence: CASSPTRNTQYF. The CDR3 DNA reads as TGTGCCAGCAGTCCGACTAGAAATACGCAGTATTTT.

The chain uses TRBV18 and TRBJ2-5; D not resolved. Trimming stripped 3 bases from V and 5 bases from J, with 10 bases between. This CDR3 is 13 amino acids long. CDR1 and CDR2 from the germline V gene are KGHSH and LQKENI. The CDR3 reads CASSPDRAETQYF. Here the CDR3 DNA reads TGTGCCAGCTCACCTGACCGGGCGGAGACCCAGTACTTC.

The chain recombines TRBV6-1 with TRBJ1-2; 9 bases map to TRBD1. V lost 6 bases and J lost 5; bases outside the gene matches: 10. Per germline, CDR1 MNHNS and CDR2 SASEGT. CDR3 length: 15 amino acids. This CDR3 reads CASRPTGGDGYGYTF. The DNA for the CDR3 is TGTGCCAGCAGGCCCACAGGGGGCGACGGGTATGGCTACACCTTC.

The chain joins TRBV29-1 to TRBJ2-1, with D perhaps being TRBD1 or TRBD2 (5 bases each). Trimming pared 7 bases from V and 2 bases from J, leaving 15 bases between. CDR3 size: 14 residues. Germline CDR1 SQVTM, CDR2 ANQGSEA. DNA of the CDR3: TGCAGCGCCGGGGCAGGGCAGACCTACAATGAGCAGTTCTTC. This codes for CSAGAGQTYNEQFF.

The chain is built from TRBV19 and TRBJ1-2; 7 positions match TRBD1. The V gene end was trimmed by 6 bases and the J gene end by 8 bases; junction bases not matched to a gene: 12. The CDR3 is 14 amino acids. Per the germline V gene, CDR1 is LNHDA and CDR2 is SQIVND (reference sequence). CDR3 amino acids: CASRPQGDQGGYTF. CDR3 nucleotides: TGTGCCAGTAGACCTCAGGGGGACCAGGGGGGCTACACCTTC.

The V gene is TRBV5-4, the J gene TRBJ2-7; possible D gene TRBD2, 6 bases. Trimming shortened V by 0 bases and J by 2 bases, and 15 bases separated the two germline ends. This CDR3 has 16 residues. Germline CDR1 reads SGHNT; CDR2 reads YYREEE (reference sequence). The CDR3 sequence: CASSLAGISGTYEQYF. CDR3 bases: TGTGCCAGCAGCTTGGCCGGGATTAGCGGCACCTACGAGCAGTACTTC. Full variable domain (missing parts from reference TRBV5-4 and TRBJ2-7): ETGVTQSPTHLIKTRGQQVTLRCSSQSGHNTVSWYQQALGQGPQFIFQYYREEENGRGNFPPRFSGLQFPNYSSELNVNALELDDSALYLCASSLAGISGTYEQYFGPGTRLTVT.

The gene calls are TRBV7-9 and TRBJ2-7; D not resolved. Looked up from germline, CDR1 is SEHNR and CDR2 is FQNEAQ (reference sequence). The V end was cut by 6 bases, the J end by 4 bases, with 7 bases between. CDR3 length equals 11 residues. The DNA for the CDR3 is TGTGCCAGCAGTGTTTCTTACGAGCAGTACTTC. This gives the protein CASSVSYEQYF.

The CDR3 DNA reads as TGCGCCAGCAGCCAAGACCTTAGCGGGAGGGAGTATTTT. This codes for CASSQDLSGREYF. This chain connects TRBV4-3 to TRBJ2-3; 11 bases align to TRBD2. The CDR3 is 13 residues long. V dropped 0 bases and J dropped 13; count of bases not matched to a gene: 3. CDR1 LGHNA and CDR2 YSLEER come from the germline V gene.

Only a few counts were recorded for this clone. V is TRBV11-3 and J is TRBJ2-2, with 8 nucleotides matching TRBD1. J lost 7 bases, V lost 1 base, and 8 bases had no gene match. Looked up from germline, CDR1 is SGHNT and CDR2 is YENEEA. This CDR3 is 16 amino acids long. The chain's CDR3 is CASSLGGQGFDGELFF. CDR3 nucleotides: TGTGCCAGCAGCTTAGGAGGACAGGGCTTTGACGGGGAGCTGTTTTTT.

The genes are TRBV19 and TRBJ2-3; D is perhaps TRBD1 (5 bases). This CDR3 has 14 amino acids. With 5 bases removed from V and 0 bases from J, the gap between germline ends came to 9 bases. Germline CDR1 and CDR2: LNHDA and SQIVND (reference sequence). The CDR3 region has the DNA TGTGCCAGTAGTTCTACAGGTAGCACAGATACGCAGTATTTT. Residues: CASSSTGSTDTQYF.

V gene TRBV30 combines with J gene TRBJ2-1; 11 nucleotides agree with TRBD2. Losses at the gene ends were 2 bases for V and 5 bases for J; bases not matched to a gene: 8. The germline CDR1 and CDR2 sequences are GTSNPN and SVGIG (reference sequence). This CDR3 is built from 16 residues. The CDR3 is CAWSLLLAGVNNEQFF. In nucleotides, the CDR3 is TGTGCCTGGAGTTTATTACTAGCGGGAGTCAACAATGAGCAGTTCTTC.

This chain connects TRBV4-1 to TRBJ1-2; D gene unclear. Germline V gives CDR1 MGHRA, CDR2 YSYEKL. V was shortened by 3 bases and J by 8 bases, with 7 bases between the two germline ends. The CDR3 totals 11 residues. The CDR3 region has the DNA TGCGCCAGCAGCCATGAGGAGGGCTACACCTTC. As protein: CASSHEEGYTF.

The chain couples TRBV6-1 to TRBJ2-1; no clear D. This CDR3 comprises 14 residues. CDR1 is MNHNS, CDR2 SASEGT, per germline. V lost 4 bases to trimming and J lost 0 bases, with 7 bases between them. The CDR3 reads CASSGQSSYNEQFF. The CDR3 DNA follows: TGTGCCAGCAGTGGTCAGAGCTCCTACAATGAGCAGTTCTTC.

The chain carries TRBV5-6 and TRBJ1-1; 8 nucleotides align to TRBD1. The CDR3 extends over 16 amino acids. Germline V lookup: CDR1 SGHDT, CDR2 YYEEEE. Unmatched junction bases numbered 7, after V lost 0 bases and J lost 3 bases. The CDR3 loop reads CASSLGRGRGDTEAFF. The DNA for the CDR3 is TGTGCCAGCAGCTTGGGCAGGGGGCGCGGTGACACTGAAGCTTTCTTT. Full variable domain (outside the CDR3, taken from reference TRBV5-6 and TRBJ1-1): DAGVTQSPTHLIKTRGQQVTLRCSPKSGHDTVSWYQQALGQGPQFIFQYYEEEERQRGNFPDRFSGHQFPNYSSELNVNALLLGDSALYLCASSLGRGRGDTEAFFGQGTRLTVV.

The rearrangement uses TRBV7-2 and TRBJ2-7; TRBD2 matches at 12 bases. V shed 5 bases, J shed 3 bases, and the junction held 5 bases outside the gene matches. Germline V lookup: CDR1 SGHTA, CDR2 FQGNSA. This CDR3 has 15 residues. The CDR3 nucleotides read TGTGCCAGCAGCCGGACTAGCGGGGCCTACTACGAGCAGTACTTC. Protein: CASSRTSGAYYEQYF.

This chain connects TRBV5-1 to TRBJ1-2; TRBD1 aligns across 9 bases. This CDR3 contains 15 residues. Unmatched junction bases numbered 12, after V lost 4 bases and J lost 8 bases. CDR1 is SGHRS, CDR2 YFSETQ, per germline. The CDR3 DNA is TGCGCCAGCAGCCTATCCCCCGGGACAGGGAGAGGCTACACCTTC. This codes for CASSLSPGTGRGYTF.